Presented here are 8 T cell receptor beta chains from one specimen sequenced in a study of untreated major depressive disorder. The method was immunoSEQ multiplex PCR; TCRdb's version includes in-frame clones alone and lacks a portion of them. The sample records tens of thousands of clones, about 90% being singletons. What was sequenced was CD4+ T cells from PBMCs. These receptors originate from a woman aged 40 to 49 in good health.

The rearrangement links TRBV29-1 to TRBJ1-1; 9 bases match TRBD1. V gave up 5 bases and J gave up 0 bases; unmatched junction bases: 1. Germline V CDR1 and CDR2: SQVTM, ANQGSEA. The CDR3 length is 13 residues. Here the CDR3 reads CSVYRGLNTEAFF. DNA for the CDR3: TGCAGCGTTTACAGGGGGCTGAACACTGAAGCTTTCTTT. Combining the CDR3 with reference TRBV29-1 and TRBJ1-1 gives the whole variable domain SAVISQKPSRDICQRGTSLTIQCQVDSQVTMMFWYRQQPGQSLTLIATANQGSEATYESGFVIDKFPISRPNLTFSTLTVSNMSPEDSSIYLCSVYRGLNTEAFFGQGTRLTVV.

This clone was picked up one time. This CDR3 reads CASGGGSTGYNEQFF. Here the CDR3 DNA reads TGTGCCAGCGGGGGCGGTAGTACCGGGTACAATGAGCAGTTCTTC. The chain couples TRBV6-6 to TRBJ2-1, with D perhaps matching TRBD1 (6 bases). The germline V gene has CDR1 MNHNY and CDR2 SVGAGI (reference sequence). Trimming left V 8 bases short and J 4 bases short, with 18 bases between. The CDR3 runs 15 residues.

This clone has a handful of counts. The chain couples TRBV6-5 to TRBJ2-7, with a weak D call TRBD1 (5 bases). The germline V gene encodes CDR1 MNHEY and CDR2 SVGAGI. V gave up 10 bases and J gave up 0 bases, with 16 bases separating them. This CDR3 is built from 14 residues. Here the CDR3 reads CATTRQPDSYEQYF. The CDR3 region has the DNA TGTGCCACTACCCGACAGCCCGACTCCTACGAGCAGTACTTC.

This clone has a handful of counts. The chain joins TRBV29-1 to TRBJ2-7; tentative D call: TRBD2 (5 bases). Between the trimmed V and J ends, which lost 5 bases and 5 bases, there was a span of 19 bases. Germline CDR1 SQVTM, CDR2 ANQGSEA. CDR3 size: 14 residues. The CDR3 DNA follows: TGCAGCGTTAAGATGGAGAGAGGGCGGAACGAGCAGTACTTC. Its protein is CSVKMERGRNEQYF.

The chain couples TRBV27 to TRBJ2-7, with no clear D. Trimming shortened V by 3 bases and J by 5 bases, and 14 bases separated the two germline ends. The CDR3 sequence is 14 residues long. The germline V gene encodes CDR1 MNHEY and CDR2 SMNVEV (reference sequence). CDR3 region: CASSLTRRSDEQYF. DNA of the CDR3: TGTGCCAGCAGTTTGACGCGCCGGTCCGACGAGCAGTACTTC.

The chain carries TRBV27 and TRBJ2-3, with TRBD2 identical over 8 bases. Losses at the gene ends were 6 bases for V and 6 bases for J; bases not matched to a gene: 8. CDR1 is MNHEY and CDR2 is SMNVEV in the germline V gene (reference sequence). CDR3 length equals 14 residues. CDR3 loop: CASRSGGRVDTQYF. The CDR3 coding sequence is TGTGCCAGCAGATCGGGGGGGCGCGTTGATACGCAGTATTTT.

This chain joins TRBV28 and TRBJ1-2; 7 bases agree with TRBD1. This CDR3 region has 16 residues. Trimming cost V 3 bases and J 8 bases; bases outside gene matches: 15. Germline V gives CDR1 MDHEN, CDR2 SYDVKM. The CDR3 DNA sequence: TGTGCCAGCAGTTTTACGAGACAGGGTCCTCTGTGGGGCTACACCTTC. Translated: CASSFTRQGPLWGYTF.

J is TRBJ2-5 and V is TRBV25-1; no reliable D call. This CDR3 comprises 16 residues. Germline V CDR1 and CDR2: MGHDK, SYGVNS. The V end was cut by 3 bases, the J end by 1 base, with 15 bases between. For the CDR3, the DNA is TGTGCCAGCAGTGACCACATCGCCCGGTCCCAAGAGACCCAGTACTTC. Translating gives CASSDHIARSQETQYF.